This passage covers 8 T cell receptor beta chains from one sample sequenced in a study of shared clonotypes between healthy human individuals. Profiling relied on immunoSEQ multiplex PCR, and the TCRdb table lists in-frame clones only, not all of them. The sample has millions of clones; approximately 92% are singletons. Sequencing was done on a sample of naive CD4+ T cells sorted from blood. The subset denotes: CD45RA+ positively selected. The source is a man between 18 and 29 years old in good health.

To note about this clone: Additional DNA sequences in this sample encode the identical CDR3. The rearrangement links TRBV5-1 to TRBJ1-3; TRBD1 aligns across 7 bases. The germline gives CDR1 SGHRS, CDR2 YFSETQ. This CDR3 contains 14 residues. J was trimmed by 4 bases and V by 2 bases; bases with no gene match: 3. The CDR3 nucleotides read TGCGCCAGCAGCTTCGGGACAGCCGGAAACACCATATATTTT. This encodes CASSFGTAGNTIYF.

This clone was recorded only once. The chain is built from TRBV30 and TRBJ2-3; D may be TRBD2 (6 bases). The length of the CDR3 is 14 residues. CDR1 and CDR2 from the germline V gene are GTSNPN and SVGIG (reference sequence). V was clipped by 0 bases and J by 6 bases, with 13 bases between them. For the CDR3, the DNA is TGTGCCTGGAGTGTACTCAGTGGGGGGGATACGCAGTATTTT. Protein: CAWSVLSGGDTQYF.

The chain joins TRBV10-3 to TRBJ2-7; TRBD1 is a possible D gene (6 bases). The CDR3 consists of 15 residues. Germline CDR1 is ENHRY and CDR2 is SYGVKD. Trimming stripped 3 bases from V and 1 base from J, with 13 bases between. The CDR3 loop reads CAISDLGTLSYEQYF. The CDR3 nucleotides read TGTGCCATCAGTGATCTAGGGACATTGTCCTACGAGCAGTACTTC.

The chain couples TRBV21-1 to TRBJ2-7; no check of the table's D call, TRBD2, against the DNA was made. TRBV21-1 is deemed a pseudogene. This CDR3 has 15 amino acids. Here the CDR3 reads CASSKNWWGGYEQYF. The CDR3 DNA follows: TGTGCCAGCAGCAAAAACTGGTGGGGGGGCTACGAGCAGTACTTC.

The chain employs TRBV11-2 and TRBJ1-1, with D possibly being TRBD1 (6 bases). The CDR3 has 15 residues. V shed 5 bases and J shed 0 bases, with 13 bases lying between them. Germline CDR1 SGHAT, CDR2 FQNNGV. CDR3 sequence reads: CASSHRGTMNTEAFF. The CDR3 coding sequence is TGTGCCAGCAGCCACCGGGGGACAATGAACACTGAAGCTTTCTTT.

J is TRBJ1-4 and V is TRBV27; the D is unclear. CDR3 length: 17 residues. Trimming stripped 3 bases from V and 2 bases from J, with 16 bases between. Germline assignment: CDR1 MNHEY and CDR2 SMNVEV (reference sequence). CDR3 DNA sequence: TGTGCCAGCAGTTTTAACCCCTCGCCAGCCACTAATGAAAAACTGTTTTTT. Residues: CASSFNPSPATNEKLFF.

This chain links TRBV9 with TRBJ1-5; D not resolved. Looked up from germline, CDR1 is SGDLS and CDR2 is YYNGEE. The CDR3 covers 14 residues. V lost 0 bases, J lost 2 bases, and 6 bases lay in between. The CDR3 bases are TGTGCCAGCAGCGTAGATGCAGGCAATCAGCCCCAGCATTTT. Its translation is CASSVDAGNQPQHF.

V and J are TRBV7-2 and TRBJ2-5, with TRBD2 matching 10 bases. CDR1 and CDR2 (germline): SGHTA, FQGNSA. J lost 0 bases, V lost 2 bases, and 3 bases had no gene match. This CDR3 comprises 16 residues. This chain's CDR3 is CASSLQLAGNQETQYF. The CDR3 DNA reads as TGTGCCAGCAGCTTACAACTAGCGGGAAACCAAGAGACCCAGTACTTC.